This TCR beta chain was profiled in a study of identifying expanded T cells in peripheral blood. Study-level findings and limits: Technical replicates showed approximately 1.2 changed clones; two weeks about 16; four weeks 19. Approximately two-week clone count variance significantly increased as total template count grew.

The V end was cut by 4 bases, the J end by 0 bases, with 14 bases between. The germline V gene encodes CDR1 SGHDN and CDR2 FVKESK. CDR3 size: 16 residues. Method: immunoSEQ multiplex PCR; TCRdb's copy keeps in-frame clones and lacks some. The sample includes 45,000 to 75,000 clones, approximately 80% of them seen just once. No infections or other immune events were documented during collection. Concerning this clone: Its target is unknown.

This chain joins TRBV14 and TRBJ2-3, with D uncertain. This receptor was obtained from a person aged 18 to 75 in good health. Sequencing was carried out using blood. The CDR3 sequence: CASSLYILGSTDTQYF. CDR3 sequence (DNA): TGTGCCAGCAGCCTCTATATCCTCGGGAGCACAGATACGCAGTATTTT.